A selection of T cell receptor beta chains follows, all from one sample in a study of Ad26.COV2.S vaccination and SARS-CoV-2 variants. TCRdb keeps only in-frame clones here, not all; method: immunoSEQ multiplex PCR. Of 300,000 to 400,000 clones listed, roughly 90% are singletons. The sequencing here drew on peripheral blood, taken in a trial of Ad26.COV2.S vaccine versus placebo. The origin of the receptors is a person aged 18-60 years who received the Ad26.COV2.S COVID-19 vaccine or a placebo. Both conserved end residues are part of each CDR3. A D gene is named only where the DNA matches it firmly. Clone size is given for some rows only: seen once, a few or many times, or a class if the clone is expanded.

j_gene: TRBJ2-2; v_gene: TRBV23-1; d_gene: .; abundance: .; CDR3nt: TGCGCCAGCAGTCAATCGAGGGCTCGCCAGAGTACCGGGGAGCTGTTTTTT; CDR3aa: CASSQSRARQSTGELFF
j_gene: TRBJ1-1; v_gene: TRBV6-4; d_gene: TRBD1; abundance: .; CDR3nt: TGTGCCAGCAGTGCTAAGGACAGGGGGCTCGCCGTTTCTGAAGCTTTCTTT; CDR3aa: CASSAKDRGLAVSEAFF
j_gene: TRBJ1-2; v_gene: TRBV9; d_gene: .; abundance: once; CDR3nt: TGTGCCAGCAGCGTAGGAGGGGCGGATTCCCCGTATGGCTACACCTTC; CDR3aa: CASSVGGADSPYGYTF
j_gene: TRBJ1-3; v_gene: TRBV2; d_gene: .; abundance: .; CDR3nt: TGTGCCAGCACTAGACCCTCCTCTGGAAACACCATATATTTT; CDR3aa: CASTRPSSGNTIYF
j_gene: TRBJ1-3; v_gene: TRBV28; d_gene: TRBD1; abundance: .; CDR3nt: TGTGCCAGCAGTTTGACAGGGACCCGAAACACCATATATTTT; CDR3aa: CASSLTGTRNTIYF
j_gene: TRBJ2-5; v_gene: TRBV2; d_gene: .; abundance: .; CDR3nt: TGTGCCAGCACCCGCTATGCAGGGTTGGAAGAGACCCAGTACTTC; CDR3aa: CASTRYAGLEETQYF
j_gene: TRBJ2-2; v_gene: TRBV15; d_gene: .; abundance: .; CDR3nt: TGTGCCACCAGCCCCCGACGGGGACCCGGGGAGCTGTTTTTT; CDR3aa: CATSPRRGPGELFF
j_gene: TRBJ1-6; v_gene: TRBV7-2; d_gene: TRBD1; abundance: .; CDR3nt: TGTGCCAGCAGCTTAGCCGGGACAGGGAGTGCTTCACCCCTCCACTTT; CDR3aa: CASSLAGTGSASPLHF
j_gene: TRBJ1-2; v_gene: TRBV11-3; d_gene: .; abundance: .; CDR3nt: TGTGCCAGCAGCTTAGAGCTGGGGGCTAACTATGGCTACACCTTC; CDR3aa: CASSLELGANYGYTF
j_gene: TRBJ1-1; v_gene: TRBV25-1; d_gene: .; abundance: .; CDR3nt: TGTGCCAGCAGTCGGGGGAACACTGAAGCTTTCTTT; CDR3aa: CASSRGNTEAFF
j_gene: TRBJ1-2; v_gene: TRBV29-1; d_gene: TRBD1; abundance: .; CDR3nt: TGCAGCGTTGAGGAGATGACAGGGGGCGTTGGCTATGGCTACACCTTC; CDR3aa: CSVEEMTGGVGYGYTF
j_gene: TRBJ1-2; v_gene: TRBV5-6; d_gene: .; abundance: .; CDR3nt: TGTGCCAGCACACTCCTAGGGGTCACCCATGGCTACACCTTC; CDR3aa: CASTLLGVTHGYTF
j_gene: TRBJ1-5; v_gene: TRBV19; d_gene: .; abundance: .; CDR3nt: TGTGCCAGTAGTGTTATGGACGGAGGGGGCAATCAGCCCCAGCATTTT; CDR3aa: CASSVMDGGGNQPQHF
j_gene: TRBJ2-1; v_gene: TRBV9; d_gene: .; abundance: .; CDR3nt: TGTGCCAGCAGCGTAGTGTATGCCTACAATGAGCAGTTCTTC; CDR3aa: CASSVVYAYNEQFF
j_gene: TRBJ2-1; v_gene: TRBV28; d_gene: .; abundance: .; CDR3nt: TGTGCCAGCAGTATTTACAACGATGAGCAGTTCTTC; CDR3aa: CASSIYNDEQFF
j_gene: TRBJ1-1; v_gene: TRBV7-2; d_gene: TRBD1; abundance: .; CDR3nt: TGTGCCAGCAGCGGTCAGGGACAGATTGAAGCTTTCTTT; CDR3aa: CASSGQGQIEAFF
j_gene: TRBJ1-4; v_gene: TRBV27; d_gene: TRBD1; abundance: .; CDR3nt: TGTGCCAGCAGTGTCGTGGTCGGGACAGGTGCTGAAAAACTGTTTTTT; CDR3aa: CASSVVVGTGAEKLFF
j_gene: TRBJ1-2; v_gene: TRBV5-1; d_gene: TRBD1; abundance: .; CDR3nt: TGCGCCAGCAGCTTGACTCCAGGGGGCGCGAACTATGGCTACACCTTC; CDR3aa: CASSLTPGGANYGYTF
j_gene: TRBJ1-2; v_gene: TRBV19; d_gene: .; abundance: .; CDR3nt: TGTGCCAGTAGTGAGGGTTTTGTGATCGGCTACACCTTC; CDR3aa: CASSEGFVIGYTF
j_gene: TRBJ2-1; v_gene: TRBV5-4; d_gene: TRBD1; abundance: .; CDR3nt: TGTGCCAGCACGACAGGGAATGAGCAGTTCTTC; CDR3aa: CASTTGNEQFF
j_gene: TRBJ2-6; v_gene: TRBV10-3; d_gene: .; abundance: .; CDR3nt: TGTGCCATCAGTGACAGAGTAAACTCTGGGGCCAACGTCCTGACTTTC; CDR3aa: CAISDRVNSGANVLTF
j_gene: TRBJ1-1; v_gene: TRBV4-1; d_gene: .; abundance: .; CDR3nt: TGCGCCAGCAGCAACCCCGGGGGGGACCGATTCCCGACTAACACTGAAGCTTTCTTT; CDR3aa: CASSNPGGDRFPTNTEAFF
j_gene: TRBJ2-3; v_gene: TRBV19; d_gene: TRBD1; abundance: once; CDR3nt: TGTGCCAGTAATCGAAGGGGACAGAGCACAGATACGCAGTATTTT; CDR3aa: CASNRRGQSTDTQYF
j_gene: TRBJ2-6; v_gene: TRBV19; d_gene: .; abundance: .; CDR3nt: TGTGCCAGTAGGGCGGTTAAACGCTCCGGGGCCAACGTCCTGACTTTC; CDR3aa: CASRAVKRSGANVLTF
j_gene: TRBJ2-5; v_gene: TRBV28; d_gene: .; abundance: .; CDR3nt: TGTGCCAGCACCCTCGGGTTTTCCAGGCCGCAAGGGACCCAGTACTTC; CDR3aa: CASTLGFSRPQGTQYF
j_gene: TRBJ1-2; v_gene: TRBV12-3/TRBV12-4; d_gene: .; abundance: .; CDR3nt: TGTGCCAGCAGTGGGACCACAGTCTATGGCTACACCTTC; CDR3aa: CASSGTTVYGYTF
j_gene: TRBJ2-2; v_gene: TRBV7-8; d_gene: TRBD1; abundance: .; CDR3nt: TGTGCCAGCAGCTTGTTCCAGGGGGCCGGGGAGCTGTTTTTT; CDR3aa: CASSLFQGAGELFF
j_gene: TRBJ1-5; v_gene: TRBV7-8; d_gene: .; abundance: .; CDR3nt: TGTGCCAGCAGCTTTTCAGGGGCGGATCAGCCCCAGCATTTT; CDR3aa: CASSFSGADQPQHF
j_gene: TRBJ1-2; v_gene: TRBV30; d_gene: .; abundance: once; CDR3nt: TGTGCCTGGACAACGTCAAGCGCGGTCTATGGCTACACCTTC; CDR3aa: CAWTTSSAVYGYTF
j_gene: TRBJ1-5; v_gene: TRBV10-3; d_gene: .; abundance: .; CDR3nt: TGTGCCTGCGGGTCTAGATATCAGCCCCAGCATTTT; CDR3aa: CACGSRYQPQHF
j_gene: TRBJ1-1; v_gene: TRBV25-1; d_gene: .; abundance: .; CDR3nt: TGTGCCAGCAGTGAATATACAGGGATAAACACTGAAGCTTTCTTT; CDR3aa: CASSEYTGINTEAFF
j_gene: TRBJ1-2; v_gene: TRBV7-2; d_gene: .; abundance: .; CDR3nt: TGTGCCAGCAGCTTAGACAGCGGGGGGGGCTACACCTTC; CDR3aa: CASSLDSGGGYTF
j_gene: TRBJ1-3; v_gene: TRBV3-1/TRBV3-2; d_gene: .; abundance: few; CDR3nt: TGTGCCAGCAGCCAAGATACGTGGTACTCTGGAAACACCATATATTTT; CDR3aa: CASSQDTWYSGNTIYF
j_gene: TRBJ1-1; v_gene: TRBV19; d_gene: TRBD1; abundance: .; CDR3nt: TGTGCCAGTAGTATAGAGGTTGGGACAGGGATTAGCACTGAAGCTTTCTTT; CDR3aa: CASSIEVGTGISTEAFF
j_gene: TRBJ2-2; v_gene: TRBV11-3; d_gene: .; abundance: .; CDR3nt: TGTGCCAGCAGCTTAGACGTACTTAGGGGTCAGGACACCGGGGAGCTGTTTTTT; CDR3aa: CASSLDVLRGQDTGELFF